This T cell receptor beta chain was sequenced during a study of cytomegalovirus exposure and HLA in healthy donors (dated by TCRdb to the late 2010s). About the study as a whole: According to a later analysis, the roughly 130 validation repertoires were produced on the same platform as the roughly 720 repertoires of the first cohort. High-throughput TCR immunosequencing, statistical association of individual TCRs with disease status, and machine learning were combined to predict cytomegalovirus infection status. A separate validation cohort of more than 100 different subjects was used in addition to the 666-subject first cohort. The study aimed to test whether signatures of past pathogen exposure could be identified by cataloging public T cell receptors.

The donors belonged to the validation cohort of about 120 subjects, which was separate from the 666-subject first cohort. Concerning this clone itself: What this receptor recognizes is not known. There are no base qualities to consult, and no much larger clone falls within one base.

Library preparation employed the immunoSEQ multiplex PCR assay. Per the authors' processing: A statistical classification framework was built to diagnose cytomegalovirus status from the catalog of TCR beta chain sequences. The immuneACCESS repertoire file appears here via TCRdb, limited to in-frame rearrangements. These files lack a portion of the clones; in checked studies, under half of the deficit traces to unresolved V genes, and the cause of the others is not known. V, J and clone size are those of that table, while D and trimming were read from the DNA. This sample lists over 200,000 clones; around 88% were detected once. Of the sample, roughly 2.8% is held by the ten largest clones. Paper-wide results and their limitations: Of the cluster scores, around 95% were above 0 in a later analysis, which found that TCRs clustered in the first cohort also tended to co-occur in the roughly 130 validation repertoires. The study listed over 150 TCR beta chains as associated with cytomegalovirus. Most TCR sequences were seen in very few donors, while some public TCRs were found in many individuals. In vitro tests confirmed that a few of the cytomegalovirus-associated TCR beta chains recognize cytomegalovirus antigens. In both the original and validation cohorts, the classifier was reported to diagnose cytomegalovirus status with high specificity and sensitivity. The authors suggested that the approach could potentially be extended to other disease states and immunological phenotypes. All 120 or so repertoires were used to score co-occurrence in the validation cohort in a later analysis, because that analysis had no HLA typing for the cohort.

The sequence was collected from a woman younger than 30 in good health and CMV-seronegative. Sequenced input: PBMCs.

The DNA is as follows: TGCGCCAGCAGCCTCAGGGCCACGAACACCGGGGAGCTGTTTTTT. It translates as CASSLRATNTGELFF. The chain uses TRBV5-1 and TRBJ2-2, with TRBD1 as a weak D call on 5 bases. V is cut by 4 bases and J by 0 bases, and the space between the germline ends is 10 bases. From the cysteine through the phenylalanine, the CDR3 covers 15 amino acids. Of the read, only the CDR3 DNA is kept; its 45 bases are in frame from base 1. CDR1 and CDR2 are drawn from the germline V gene: SGHRS, YFSETQ.